One and the same sample provided the 31 T cell receptor beta chains below, sequenced in a study of T cells after yellow fever vaccination. TCRdb reanalysed the 5' RACE reads using MiXCR and keeps one entry per CDR3 protein. This sample yields hundreds of thousands of distinct CDR3 sequences, of which 15% to 20% are seen a single time; 15% to 20% belongs to the top ten. The starting material was PBMCs, obtained before the yellow fever booster vaccination. These receptors all come from a man between 18 and 35 years old who received the YFV17D yellow fever vaccine.

The V gene is TRBV20-1, the J gene TRBJ2-2, with D unresolved. The CDR3 is 14 residues long. The ends were cut back, 7 bases at V and 0 bases at J, with 12 bases in the middle. Germline values: CDR1 DFQATT, CDR2 SNEGSKA (reference sequence). Here the CDR3 reads CSGSPYANTGELFF. CDR3 in DNA: TGCAGTGGATCACCTTACGCGAACACCGGGGAGCTGTTTTTT.

This clonotype was detected only a few times. This chain uses TRBV12-3 or TRBV12-4 with TRBJ2-3; D may be TRBD2 (6 bases). The CDR3 loop spans 14 amino acids. V was trimmed by 6 bases and J by 1 base, leaving 11 bases between them. CDR3 sequence reads: CASSDERGTDTQYF. As DNA, the CDR3 is TGTGCCAGCAGCGACGAGCGGGGCACAGATACGCAGTATTTT.

This clonotype was seen a handful of times. CDR3 nucleotides: TGTGCCAGCAGTTTCGGACAGGGGAGCTACACCTTC. Residues: CASSFGQGSYTF. The chain combines TRBV6-2 or TRBV6-3 with TRBJ1-2; 9 nucleotides agree with TRBD1. CDR3 length: 12 residues. V shed 4 bases and J 9 bases; nucleotides not matched to a gene: 3. In germline, CDR1 is MNHEY, CDR2 SVGEGT.

The genes are TRBV11-2 and TRBJ2-1; D remains unclear. Between the trimmed V and J ends, which lost 1 base and 2 bases, there was a span of 15 bases. Germline CDR1 reads SGHAT; CDR2 reads FQNNGV. This CDR3 comprises 17 residues. CDR3 coding DNA: TGTGCCAGCAGCTTAGTTCCTTCGTGGGAAACCTACAATGAGCAGTTCTTC. Its protein is CASSLVPSWETYNEQFF.

The CDR3 sequence is CSDRGNEQYV. The CDR3 region has the DNA TGCAGCGACAGGGGGAACGAGCAGTACGTC. This rearrangement joins TRBV29-1 to TRBJ2-7; TRBD1 agrees at 8 bases. V shed 7 bases, J shed 5 bases, and the junction held 1 base outside the gene matches. Looked up from germline, CDR1 is SQVTM and CDR2 is ANQGSEA. The CDR3 is made up of 10 amino acids.

This clonotype was seen only a few times. This chain connects TRBV6-5 to TRBJ2-1; 9 nucleotides match TRBD2. Germline values: CDR1 MNHEY, CDR2 SVGAGI. After removal of 7 bases from V and 1 base from J, the junction contained 17 bases not matched to a gene. There are 19 residues in the CDR3. The CDR3 protein is CASTPKASSGEMSYNEQFF. CDR3 nucleotide sequence: TGTGCCAGCACTCCGAAGGCTTCTAGCGGGGAAATGTCCTACAATGAGCAGTTCTTC.

In this sample, this clonotype turned up a few times. The V and J genes are TRBV12-3 or TRBV12-4 and TRBJ2-3; no clear D. With 10 bases removed from V and 6 bases from J, the gap between germline ends came to 11 bases. The CDR3 is 11 residues long. DNA of the CDR3: TGTGCCACCAAACAGTGGGATACGCAGTATTTT. Amino acids: CATKQWDTQYF.

CDR3 DNA sequence: TGTGCCAGCAGCACCTCGGACAGGGTGGGCACTGAAGCTTTCTTT. It translates to CASSTSDRVGTEAFF. V gene TRBV7-9 combines with J gene TRBJ1-1, with 8 nucleotides matching TRBD1. J gave up 4 bases and V 5 bases, and 9 bases lay outside the gene matches. Germline V lookup: CDR1 SEHNR, CDR2 FQNEAQ (reference sequence). This CDR3 spans 15 amino acids.

This clonotype was detected a few times. The V and J genes are TRBV9 and TRBJ1-3; 7 nucleotides line up with TRBD1. V lost 4 bases to trimming and J lost 6 bases; unmatched junction nucleotides: 7. The CDR3 has 14 amino acids. Per germline, CDR1 SGDLS and CDR2 YYNGEE. The CDR3 protein is CASSSPGTANTIYF. The CDR3 nucleotides are TGTGCCAGCAGCTCGCCCGGGACAGCAAACACCATATATTTT.

The chain couples TRBV25-1 to TRBJ2-3; possibly TRBD2 for D (6 bases). Between the trimmed V and J ends, which lost 6 bases and 3 bases, there was a span of 16 bases. The CDR3 extends over 15 amino acids. Germline loops: CDR1 MGHDK, CDR2 SYGVNS. Written as DNA, the CDR3 is TGTGCCAGCAGCCGACTAGAACATAGAACAGATACGCAGTATTTT. Amino acids: CASSRLEHRTDTQYF.

The rearrangement links TRBV6-5 to TRBJ1-1, with 7 positions matching TRBD1. CDR1 and CDR2 from the germline V gene are MNHEY and SVGAGI. V trimming: 6 bases; J trimming: 0 bases; junction bases outside the gene matches: 7. The CDR3 length is 15 residues. The CDR3 loop reads CASRTGPWMNTEAFF. CDR3 bases: TGTGCCAGCAGGACAGGGCCCTGGATGAACACTGAAGCTTTCTTT.

A few counts support this clonotype. V is TRBV20-1 and J is TRBJ2-2; D may be TRBD1 (5 bases). Trimming shortened V by 3 bases and J by 3 bases, and 11 bases separated the two germline ends. The V gene's germline CDR1 is DFQATT and CDR2 SNEGSKA (reference sequence). The CDR3 sequence is 14 residues long. CDR3 nucleotide sequence: TGCAGTGCTAGGCAGGGAATCCACACCGGGGAGCTGTTTTTT. Translating gives CSARQGIHTGELFF.

This clonotype has a handful of counts. J is TRBJ2-2 and V is TRBV11-2; maybe TRBD2 (7 bases). CDR1 is SGHAT, CDR2 FQNNGV, per germline. The CDR3 length is 16 residues. V was clipped by 7 bases and J by 3 bases, with 18 bases between them. DNA for the CDR3: TGTGCCAGCACCGACTTGGGGGGGCTCGACACCGGGGAGCTGTTTTTT. Amino acids: CASTDLGGLDTGELFF.

The chain couples TRBV5-1 to TRBJ2-1; 9 bases are shared with TRBD2. CDR3 size: 18 residues. CDR1 and CDR2 (germline): SGHRS, YFSETQ. The V gene end was trimmed by 1 base and the J gene end by 2 bases; junction bases not matched to a gene: 10. CDR3 residues: CASSLRSAGGRPYNEQFF. The CDR3 nucleotides read TGCGCCAGCAGCTTGCGTTCAGCGGGGGGCCGACCCTACAATGAGCAGTTCTTC.

V and J are TRBV4-2 and TRBJ2-3, with 15 nucleotides matching TRBD2. There are 19 residues in the CDR3. Trimming cost V 5 bases and J 1 base; bases outside gene matches: 10. From germline, CDR1 is LGHNA and CDR2 YNFKEQ. The CDR3 region is CASSVTPGLAGGGTDTQYF. The CDR3 DNA sequence: TGTGCCAGCAGCGTAACACCGGGACTAGCGGGGGGCGGCACAGATACGCAGTATTTT.

In this sample, this clonotype turned up a few times. The rearrangement uses TRBV5-1 and TRBJ1-1; 7 bases agree with TRBD1. The CDR3 has 14 residues. Germline values: CDR1 SGHRS, CDR2 YFSETQ. Losses at the gene ends were 2 bases for V and 3 bases for J; bases not matched to a gene: 4. CDR3 protein: CASSLQGSDTEAFF. Here the CDR3 DNA reads TGCGCCAGCAGCTTACAGGGGTCGGACACTGAAGCTTTCTTT. Together with reference TRBV5-1 and TRBJ1-1, the CDR3 gives the full variable domain: KAGVTQTPRYLIKTRGQQVTLSCSPISGHRSVSWYQQTPGQGLQFLFEYFSETQRNKGNFPGRFSGRQFSNSRSEMNVSTLELGDSALYLCASSLQGSDTEAFFGQGTRLTVV.

This clonotype has more than one count but fewer than ten. One junction end does not reproduce the germline sequence, and a read error may be involved. V is TRBV4-1 and J is TRBJ1-5; a possible D gene is TRBD1 (6 bases). This CDR3 comprises 13 residues. The germline gives CDR1 MGHRA, CDR2 YSYEKL. CDR3 DNA sequence: TGTGCCAGCAGTCAGGAGGGGGGTCAGCCCCAGCATTTT. Residues: CASSQEGGQPQHF.

The rearrangement uses TRBV27 and TRBJ1-2; maybe TRBD1 (6 bases). V gave up 5 bases and J gave up 6 bases, with 16 bases separating them. Germline CDR1 MNHEY, CDR2 SMNVEV (reference sequence). The CDR3 loop spans 14 amino acids. Written as DNA, the CDR3 is TGTGCCAGCAGTCCGAAAGGGGGGGAGAATGGCTACACCTTC. Translating it yields CASSPKGGENGYTF.

The J gene is TRBJ1-5, the V gene TRBV5-5; D gene uncertain. Germline values: CDR1 SGHKS, CDR2 YYEKEE (reference sequence). CDR3 length: 15 residues. V shed 4 bases and J shed 0 bases, with 11 bases lying between them. CDR3: CASSKMGDSNQPQHF. CDR3 DNA sequence: TGTGCCAGCAGCAAAATGGGTGATAGCAATCAGCCCCAGCATTTT.

The V gene is TRBV4-2, the J gene TRBJ1-3; no reliable D call. The CDR3 has 17 residues. Trimming left V 1 base short and J 0 bases short, with 13 bases between. The germline V gene encodes CDR1 LGHNA and CDR2 YNFKEQ. This chain's CDR3 is CASSQGASQYSGNTIYF. CDR3 in DNA: TGTGCCAGCAGCCAAGGGGCTAGCCAATACTCTGGAAACACCATATATTTT.

This chain connects TRBV12-3 or TRBV12-4 to TRBJ1-2; D is unresolved. Trimming removed 8 bases at V and 1 base at J, with 11 bases between. The CDR3 sequence is 13 residues long. CDR3 DNA: TGTGCCAGCGGAGAGGGCTATAACTATGGCTACACCTTC. This gives the protein CASGEGYNYGYTF.

This clonotype has at least ten counts. The CDR3, as DNA: TGTGCCAGCAGCCCACGCGAAGCTAGCTACGAGCAGTACTTC. It encodes CASSPREASYEQYF. This sequence joins TRBV7-8 and TRBJ2-7, with D unclear. CDR3 length: 14 amino acids. Germline V lookup: CDR1 SGHVS, CDR2 FQNEAQ. Trimming took 5 bases from V and 3 from J, leaving 14 bases between them. Based on the CDR3 plus reference TRBV7-8 and TRBJ2-7, the full variable domain is GAGVSQSPRYKVAKRGQDVALRCDPISGHVSLFWYQQALGQGPEFLTYFQNEAQLDKSGLPSDRFFAERPEGSVSTLKIQRTQQEDSAVYLCASSPREASYEQYFGPGTRLTVT.

Turning to this clonotype: One end of the junction varies from germline; a read error may be responsible. This chain links TRBV7-9 with TRBJ2-1; D is possibly TRBD1 (6 bases). Germline V CDR1 and CDR2: SEHNR, FQNEAQ (reference sequence). The CDR3 runs to 15 residues. CDR3 region: CASSLQGSSHNEQFF. DNA for the CDR3: TGTGCCAGCAGCTTACAGGGGAGCTCCCACAATGAGCAGTTCTTC.

V usage is TRBV5-1 and J usage is TRBJ2-5; TRBD2 matches at 9 bases. Per the germline V gene, CDR1 is SGHRS and CDR2 is YFSETQ. The V gene end was trimmed by 3 bases and the J gene end by 1 base; junction bases not matched to a gene: 7. The CDR3 sequence is 16 residues long. DNA for the CDR3: TGCGCCAGCAGCTCCGCTAATAGCGGGGGCCAAGAGACCCAGTACTTC. Amino acids: CASSSANSGGQETQYF.

This clonotype was recorded a few times. The rearrangement links TRBV12-3 or TRBV12-4 to TRBJ1-3, with TRBD1 matching over 9 bases. The CDR3 has 16 amino acids. V lost 2 bases and J lost 4; bases outside the gene matches: 6. CDR3 region: CASSLTGGISGNTIYF. CDR3 in DNA: TGTGCCAGCAGTTTAACAGGGGGCATATCAGGAAACACCATATATTTT.

This clonotype showed up just a few times. The CDR3 DNA follows: TGTGCCAGCAGCTCGTCCCTAGCGGTCGGGGAGACCCAGTACTTC. Translating gives CASSSSLAVGETQYF. The chain carries TRBV7-8 and TRBJ2-5, with TRBD2 matching 7 bases. The V gene end was trimmed by 4 bases and the J gene end by 5 bases; junction bases not matched to a gene: 10. The CDR3 extends over 15 amino acids. Germline V gives CDR1 SGHVS, CDR2 FQNEAQ.

There are a few counts of this clonotype. The chain couples TRBV5-1 to TRBJ1-1; D gene uncertain. This CDR3 has 15 residues. Germline-derived CDR1 and CDR2 are SGHRS and YFSETQ. V was cut by 0 bases and J by 0 bases, with 9 bases left in between. CDR3 sequence: CASSLADSLNTEAFF. The CDR3 DNA reads TGCGCCAGCAGCTTGGCAGACTCGTTGAACACTGAAGCTTTCTTT.

This clonotype was seen more than once but under ten times. The J gene is TRBJ1-1, the V gene TRBV7-3; D is possibly TRBD1 (5 bases). Per the germline V gene, CDR1 is SGHTA and CDR2 is FQGTGA. With 4 bases removed from V and 4 bases from J, the gap between germline ends came to 16 bases. The CDR3 contains 15 residues. The CDR3 DNA is TGTGCCAGCAGCTCAGACAGCTTCGAGGGCACTGAAGCTTTCTTT. Its protein is CASSSDSFEGTEAFF.

This clonotype was seen only a few times. This rearrangement joins TRBV24-1 to TRBJ2-1; D is uncertain. With 7 bases removed from V and 6 bases from J, the gap between germline ends came to 9 bases. This CDR3 region has 12 residues. Germline CDR1 KGHDR, CDR2 SFDVKD. This CDR3 is CATRGLRNEQFF. CDR3 nucleotides: TGTGCCACCAGAGGCCTTCGCAATGAGCAGTTCTTC.

This clonotype has more than one count but fewer than ten. A junction end diverges from the germline sequence, so it may reflect a read error. The CDR3 region is CASSAPGTVSEKLFF. In DNA form, the CDR3 reads TGTGCCAGCTCAGCACCCGGGACCGTTAGTGAAAAACTGTTTTTT. This chain links TRBV18 with TRBJ1-4, with D possibly being TRBD1 (5 bases). The CDR3 contains 15 residues. The germline V gene encodes CDR1 KGHSH and CDR2 LQKENI.

This clonotype was seen more than once but under ten times. The J gene is TRBJ2-1, the V gene TRBV15, with D perhaps TRBD1 or TRBD2 (6 bases each). CDR1 and CDR2 (germline): LNHNV, YYDKDF (reference sequence). This CDR3 spans 16 amino acids. The germline V and J ends were trimmed by 5 bases and 0 bases, with 14 bases remaining between them. The CDR3 nucleotides are TGTGCCACCAGCCATGGACAGACTAGCTCCTACAATGAGCAGTTCTTC. This translates into CATSHGQTSSYNEQFF.